The following is a TCR beta chain sequence with its context. The specificity of this receptor is unknown. The junction differs from germline at one of its ends, possibly a read error. Hyperthyroidism patients were newly diagnosed, with disease duration under 2 months, and aged 18 to 65 years. Exclusion was applied to patients with uncontrolled infections, other autoimmune diseases, pregnancy or lactation. Diagnoses relied on clinical symptoms, serum thyroxine and TRAb, thyroid ultrasound and orbital computed tomography. Blood from progressor patients was collected at the time of first diagnosis with hyperthyroidism, before any ophthalmopathy symptoms had appeared. PBMCs were isolated from about 10 ml of fresh peripheral blood by Ficoll-Paque density gradient centrifugation. Progressor patients were initially diagnosed with Graves' hyperthyroidism and developed ophthalmopathy during follow-up. Total RNA was extracted using Trizol reagent, and RNA quality was assessed on an Agilent 2100 Bioanalyzer.

The sample belongs to a study of T cells in Graves' hyperthyroidism and ophthalmopathy (dated by TCRdb to between 2019 and 2020). For context, the study as a whole: Peripheral blood was collected at initial diagnosis, before any treatment. In addition, the study compared T-cell repertoires in thyroid tissue and in blood from several Graves' hyperthyroidism patients. Following sampling, methimazole starting at 30 mg daily was given to hyperthyroidism patients, and high-dose intravenous methylprednisolone was given to ophthalmopathy patients. TCR Vbeta CDR3 sequencing of 130 to 150 peripheral blood samples (under 45 ophthalmopathy, over 70 hyperthyroidism and around 17 progressor patients) is reported in the paper. To identify TCR V-J signatures that set the groups apart, the researchers used a discovery cohort of 100 patients, made up of approximately 43 with Graves' ophthalmopathy and some 55 with stable Graves' hyperthyroidism. An independent validation cohort of about 19 hyperthyroidism patients and some 15 patients who later progressed to ophthalmopathy tested prospective prediction of ophthalmopathy. The 100 discovery patients were randomly split 7:3 into training and test sets.

TCR beta CDR3 regions were amplified from RNA transcripts. The TCR CDR3 was subjected to a first round of RT-PCR using the HTBI primer set and the Qiagen OneStep RT-PCR kit. A second multiplex PCR round built the libraries, followed by size selection and purification. Libraries were sequenced paired-end with 100 bp reads on an Illumina HiSeq2000. The authors' analysis ran thus. SOAPnuke was used to process the raw data, removing reads that contained adapters or uncalled bases, had a mean Phred below 15, or lacked an exact match to the constant primer or identifier. COPE v1.2.5 was used to merge high-quality paired reads, and clonotypes were defined as unique nucleotide sequences. Clonotypes were aligned to IMGT TRBV, TRBD and TRBJ reference segments using MiTCR v1.1. The analysis was restricted to V-J combinations with a frequency above 0.0001, which together covered roughly 99% of the repertoires. The TCS score was defined as the ratio of F50 (clonal expansion) to E x V (chaos), calculated using BLOSUM62-based TCRdist between CDR3 peptides within each V-J. Welch's t-statistics and random forest reduced just over 500 V-J features to 13, which were used in a naive Bayes classifier (R e1071). TCRdb reprocessing: public reads trimmed at Q25 with fastp, clones called with MiXCR, in-frame beta chains kept. Each CDR3 protein gets just one entry, which takes the most common genes and DNA from the rows behind it. These V and J calls derive from TCRdb rather than the authors' analysis. Recorded for this sample are about 300,000 distinct CDR3 sequences; roughly 13% of them occurred a single time. The ten largest make up 6.5% to 10% of the sample.

What the study reported, not specific to this receptor: No statistical method was used to set the sample size in advance, and investigators knew the group allocation. A 13 V-J signature model separated ophthalmopathy from stable hyperthyroidism, with approximately 86% sensitivity and approximately 81% specificity in cross-validation and 80%/75% in testing. In validation, the model predicted progression to ophthalmopathy a median of about 6 months before onset, with approximately 70% sensitivity and roughly 73% specificity. Most expanded thyroid clonotypes (frequency above 0.001) were also found in blood, which suggests that blood repertoires may mirror thyroid immune responses.

The cysteine opens and the phenylalanine closes a CDR3 of 12 amino acids. Only the CDR3 DNA is retained, 36 bases long and in frame from the first base. CDR1 and CDR2 were assigned from the germline V gene as SQVTM and ANQGSEA. The sequence joins TRBV29-1 to TRBJ2-1; the D gene is tentatively TRBD1 or TRBD2, each matching 6 bases. The specimen sequenced was blood. The sequence derives from a woman aged 25 to 39 with Graves' hyperthyroidism that later progressed to Graves' ophthalmopathy. The DNA sequence is TGCAACGTTGAAGAAGGGGGGATGGAGCAGTTCTTC. It translates to CNVEEGGMEQFF.